These 29 T cell receptor beta chains were all obtained from the same sample, sequenced in a study of T-cell memory formation after mild COVID-19. TCRdb re-called the 5' RACE reads through MiXCR, storing one row per CDR3 protein. The sample shows about 130,000 distinct CDR3 sequences, 16% of them seen only once. Sequencing input: PBMCs or a T cell subset sorted from them (not recorded which). Receptor source: an adult woman who had mild COVID-19 (a few samples of this study predate the infection). Cell type and time point are not known.

This sequence joins TRBV6-5 and TRBJ1-2, with TRBD1 matching 8 bases. The germline V gene has CDR1 MNHEY and CDR2 SVGAGI. J lost 7 bases, V lost 2 bases, and 12 bases had no gene match. This CDR3 contains 16 residues. In nucleotides, the CDR3 is TGTGCCAGCAGTTACGAGGCACAGGGGGTTAGTGGTGGCTACACCTTC. This codes for CASSYEAQGVSGGYTF.

The J gene is TRBJ2-4, the V gene TRBV2; D possibly corresponds to TRBD2 (7 bases). Germline CDR1 SNHLY, CDR2 FYNNEI. Trimming cost V 6 bases and J 6 bases, with 21 bases left between them. The CDR3 spans 16 residues. The CDR3 DNA reads TGTGCCAGCAGCGGCCCGGGGGGCTCGACTACAAACATTCAGTACTTC. Translation: CASSGPGGSTTNIQYF.

The chain combines TRBV6-6 with TRBJ2-7; D may be TRBD2 (6 bases). Per germline, CDR1 MNHNY and CDR2 SVGAGI (reference sequence). The germline V and J ends were trimmed by 4 bases and 3 bases, with 7 bases remaining between them. There are 12 residues in the CDR3. CDR3 nucleotide sequence: TGTGCCAGCAGTTTCGGGAGCTACGAGCAGTACTTC. Its translation: CASSFGSYEQYF.

This clonotype has a handful of counts. The V and J genes are TRBV6-2 or TRBV6-3 and TRBJ2-1, with D hard to call. CDR3 size: 14 residues. Germline assignment: CDR1 MNHEY and CDR2 SVGEGT. Trimming removed 5 bases at V and 5 bases at J, with 13 bases between. The CDR3 DNA is TGTGCCAGCAGTATCGCGACGGTCAACAATGAGCAGTTCTTC. Translating gives CASSIATVNNEQFF.

There are a few counts of this clonotype. This chain joins TRBV10-3 and TRBJ2-5, with unresolved D. The CDR3 runs 14 residues. CDR1 ENHRY and CDR2 SYGVKD come from the germline V gene. The germline V and J ends were trimmed by 3 bases and 5 bases, with 13 bases remaining between them. The CDR3 bases are TGTGCCATCAGTGAACGGGCTGGGGTGGAGACCCAGTACTTC. It encodes CAISERAGVETQYF.

With regard to this clonotype: This sequence may be a read error, since a much larger clone differs from it by one base. The chain combines TRBV7-8 with TRBJ2-1; 7 bases align to TRBD1. CDR1 SGHVS and CDR2 FQNEAQ come from the germline V gene. Losses at the gene ends were 4 bases for V and 9 bases for J; bases not matched to a gene: 18. This CDR3 region has 17 residues. The CDR3 loop is CASSSNSRQGRLGEQFF. DNA of the CDR3: TGTGCCAGCAGCTCAAATTCCCGACAGGGACGGCTTGGTGAGCAGTTCTTC. The variable domain in full, with the rest retrieved from reference TRBV7-8 and TRBJ2-1, is GAGVSQSPRYKVAKRGQDVALRCDPISGHVSLFWYQQALGQGPEFLTYFQNEAQLDKSGLPSDRFFAERPEGSVSTLKIQRTQQEDSAVYLCASSSNSRQGRLGEQFFGPGTRLTVL.

This rearrangement joins TRBV12-3 or TRBV12-4 to TRBJ2-4; 9 nucleotides line up with TRBD1. The V segment lost 4 bases and the J segment 8 bases; nucleotides outside the gene matches: 9. The CDR3 is 15 residues long. The CDR3 coding sequence is TGTGCCAGCAGTTCCGGACCGGGACAGGGATACATTCAGTACTTC. Translating it yields CASSSGPGQGYIQYF.

Points on this clonotype: A junction end diverges from the germline sequence, so it may reflect a read error. The V call is TRBV6-2 or TRBV6-3, the J call TRBJ1-5; D is uncertain. Germline values: CDR1 MNHEY, CDR2 SVGEGT. This CDR3 is 14 amino acids long. CDR3: CASSSAFGNQPKHF. In DNA form, the CDR3 reads TGTGCCAGCAGTTCGGCATTTGGGAATCAGCCCAAGCATTTT.

The J gene is TRBJ1-5, the V gene TRBV12-3 or TRBV12-4; D unresolved. The germline V and J ends were trimmed by 4 bases and 15 bases, with 16 bases remaining between them. The CDR3 has 12 residues. The CDR3: CASSSLPLSRHF. CDR3 coding DNA: TGTGCCAGCAGTTCCTTACCCCTGTCTCGGCATTTT.

The chain combines TRBV5-1 with TRBJ2-1, with 14 bases that match TRBD2. The CDR3 loop spans 16 amino acids. Germline CDR1 and CDR2: SGHRS and YFSETQ. Losses at the gene ends were 0 bases for V and 6 bases for J; bases not matched to a gene: 2. The CDR3 here is CASSLVTSGGGNEQFF. In DNA form, the CDR3 reads TGCGCCAGCAGCTTGGTGACTAGCGGGGGGGGCAATGAGCAGTTCTTC.

The chain recombines TRBV24-1 with TRBJ2-7; TRBD1 agrees at 7 bases. V dropped 4 bases and J dropped 6; count of bases not matched to a gene: 14. Germline V gives CDR1 KGHDR, CDR2 SFDVKD. The CDR3 has 16 residues. In nucleotides, the CDR3 is TGTGCCACCAGTGAGTCAGGGACAGCCCCCGAGGGCGAGCAGTACTTC. This translates into CATSESGTAPEGEQYF.

The chain carries TRBV6-1 and TRBJ1-2; TRBD1 aligns across 7 bases. CDR1 MNHNS and CDR2 SASEGT come from the germline V gene. CDR3 size: 14 residues. J was trimmed by 8 bases and V by 0 bases; bases with no gene match: 6. CDR3 amino acids: CASSEAGQARGYTF. CDR3 nucleotides: TGTGCCAGCAGTGAAGCCGGACAGGCGAGGGGCTACACCTTC.

The chain has TRBV24-1 and TRBJ2-5; 14 nucleotides match TRBD2. Looked up from germline, CDR1 is KGHDR and CDR2 is SFDVKD. Losses at the gene ends were 4 bases for V and 7 bases for J; bases not matched to a gene: 7. The CDR3 is 16 residues long. DNA for the CDR3: TGTGCCACCAGTGACCCCGGGACTAGCGGGAGTGGGACCCAGTACTTC. Translation gives CATSDPGTSGSGTQYF.

In its sample, this clonotype was seen many times. The gene calls are TRBV7-9 and TRBJ2-7, with D possibly TRBD1 on 5 matching bases. The CDR3 covers 14 residues. Germline V gene sequence: CDR1 SEHNR, CDR2 FQNEAQ (reference sequence). With 3 bases removed from V and 7 bases from J, the gap between germline ends came to 16 bases. CDR3 in DNA: TGTGCCAGCAGCTTTGGCAGGGCCCCTCGGGAGCAGTACTTC. As protein: CASSFGRAPREQYF.

This clonotype was counted between two and nine times. The genes are TRBV4-1 and TRBJ2-2; the D gene is possibly TRBD1 (6 bases). The CDR3 consists of 14 residues. Germline V lookup: CDR1 MGHRA, CDR2 YSYEKL. The V end was cut by 4 bases, the J end by 5 bases, with 11 bases between. The CDR3 DNA reads as TGCGCCAGCAGCCTACCACAGGGAACCGGGGAGCTGTTTTTT. Residues: CASSLPQGTGELFF.

This chain joins TRBV7-9 and TRBJ2-1; D gene unclear. CDR3 size: 12 residues. The V gene lost 1 base and the J gene lost 14 bases, with 12 bases spanning the gap. CDR1 and CDR2 from the germline V gene are SEHNR and FQNEAQ (reference sequence). The CDR3 protein is CASSLGYHSEFF. The CDR3 DNA reads TGTGCCAGCAGCTTAGGATACCATTCTGAGTTCTTC.

This chain links TRBV7-2 with TRBJ2-1, with TRBD1 matching over 9 bases. Germline CDR1 and CDR2: SGHTA and FQGNSA. This CDR3 region has 17 residues. V trimming: 5 bases; J trimming: 2 bases; junction bases outside the gene matches: 10. This CDR3 reads CASSRTGTGRTYNEQFF. In nucleotides, the CDR3 is TGTGCCAGCAGCCGAACAGGGACAGGGCGTACCTACAATGAGCAGTTCTTC.

V gene TRBV5-1 combines with J gene TRBJ2-6, with D perhaps matching TRBD1 or TRBD2 (5 bases each). In germline, CDR1 is SGHRS, CDR2 YFSETQ. Trimming cost V 0 bases and J 0 bases, with 7 bases left between them. The CDR3 is made up of 16 amino acids. The DNA for the CDR3 is TGCGCCAGCAGCTTGGAGGGGAGCTCTGGGGCCAACGTCCTGACTTTC. Translating it yields CASSLEGSSGANVLTF.

This clonotype occurred a few times. J is TRBJ2-7 and V is TRBV20-1, with 8 bases matching TRBD2. The CDR3 is 13 residues long. Trimming took 5 bases from V and 5 from J; bases not matched to a gene: 8. Per the germline V gene, CDR1 is DFQATT and CDR2 is SNEGSKA (reference sequence). The CDR3 spells CSAPFGLAHEQYF. CDR3 coding DNA: TGCAGTGCTCCCTTTGGACTAGCCCACGAGCAGTACTTC.

The chain has TRBV27 and TRBJ1-5; possibly TRBD1 for D (6 bases). Germline CDR1 and CDR2: MNHEY and SMNVEV (reference sequence). The V end was cut by 6 bases, the J end by 3 bases, with 21 bases between. The CDR3 sequence is 17 residues long. CDR3 in DNA: TGTGCCAGCAGCCTCCCCATGATCGGGGGGCCCAATCAGCCCCAGCATTTT. Its translation: CASSLPMIGGPNQPQHF.

This chain joins TRBV5-4 and TRBJ2-3; the match to TRBD2 covers 10 bases. The CDR3 contains 17 residues. Losses at the gene ends were 4 bases for V and 0 bases for J; bases not matched to a gene: 8. Germline CDR1 SGHNT, CDR2 YYREEE (reference sequence). This CDR3 is CASSANLLAGSTDTQYF. The DNA of the CDR3 is TGTGCCAGCAGCGCAAATTTACTAGCGGGGAGCACAGATACGCAGTATTTT.

The sample holds a few counts of this clonotype. The chain combines TRBV24-1 with TRBJ2-3; D gene unclear. CDR1 and CDR2 from the germline V gene are KGHDR and SFDVKD. The CDR3 consists of 17 residues. Trimming took off 0 bases at V and 1 base at J, with 13 bases between the two ends. The CDR3 DNA follows: TGTGCCACCAGTGATTTGCAGAAAGGGAAGGGCACAGATACGCAGTATTTT. This codes for CATSDLQKGKGTDTQYF.

In this sample, this clonotype turned up many times. The CDR3 bases are TGTGCCAGCAGTCCCGGGACAGGGTTGTACAATGAGCAGTTCTTC. Translating it yields CASSPGTGLYNEQFF. This sequence joins TRBV6-5 and TRBJ2-1, with 9 bases fitting TRBD1. The CDR3 is 15 residues long. The ends lost 5 bases at V and 4 bases at J; junction bases unmatched: 6. The germline CDR1 and CDR2 sequences are MNHEY and SVGAGI.

The rearrangement joins TRBV9 to TRBJ1-2, with 10 nucleotides matching TRBD1. The CDR3 is made up of 13 amino acids. J lost 8 bases, V lost 0 bases, and 1 base had no gene match. Looked up from germline, CDR1 is SGDLS and CDR2 is YYNGEE. In DNA form, the CDR3 reads TGTGCCAGCAGCGTAGGGACAGGGGGAGGCTACACCTTC. This translates into CASSVGTGGGYTF.

The table lists this clonotype with a few counts. The chain carries TRBV6-2 or TRBV6-3 and TRBJ2-1; unclear D gene. CDR3 length equals 13 residues. V lost 6 bases to trimming and J lost 3 bases, with 9 bases between them. Germline values: CDR1 MNHEY, CDR2 SVGEGT. The CDR3 DNA reads as TGTGCCAGCAGCCCGGGCTACTACAATGAGCAGTTCTTC. As protein: CASSPGYYNEQFF.

The V gene is TRBV5-1, the J gene TRBJ1-1; 9 bases map to TRBD1. Germline CDR1 reads SGHRS; CDR2 reads YFSETQ. The CDR3 totals 15 residues. Trimming took 4 bases from V and 5 from J; bases not matched to a gene: 9. CDR3 sequence (DNA): TGCGCCAGCAGCGCCGACAGGGGGGCGAGGACTGAAGCTTTCTTT. It codes for CASSADRGARTEAFF.

The chain is built from TRBV3-1 and TRBJ2-7; no reliable D call. The V and J ends lost 0 bases and 0 bases respectively, with 15 bases between them. The CDR3 totals 17 residues. Per the germline V gene, CDR1 is LGHDT and CDR2 is YNNKEL (reference sequence). This CDR3 is CASSQDTWGSLSYEQYF. The CDR3 DNA follows: TGTGCCAGCAGCCAAGACACTTGGGGTTCCCTCTCCTACGAGCAGTACTTC.

This clonotype was observed a handful of times. J is TRBJ2-1 and V is TRBV7-3; possible D gene TRBD2, 5 bases. The CDR3 runs to 15 residues. Germline CDR1 SGHTA, CDR2 FQGTGA. Trimming stripped 0 bases from V and 5 bases from J, with 11 bases between. The CDR3 region is CASSLTRGGNNEQFF. In DNA, the CDR3 is TGTGCCAGCAGCTTAACACGGGGTGGGAACAATGAGCAGTTCTTC.

The gene calls are TRBV11-2 and TRBJ2-5; D is perhaps TRBD1 (5 bases). The CDR3 totals 14 residues. CDR1 and CDR2 from the germline V gene are SGHAT and FQNNGV. Trimming took off 0 bases at V and 9 bases at J, with 14 bases between the two ends. The CDR3 DNA is TGTGCCAGCAGCTTAGACGCAGGGCTCGTGGCCCAGTACTTC. Translation: CASSLDAGLVAQYF.